The clone carrying this TCR beta chain appeared a single time. The antigen is undetermined. Half of the eight donors gave roughly 0.5-1 mL blood during surgery. This sample was taken from a study of human thymus T cells. Whole-study results and caveats: Thymic and blood repertoires appeared to carry a bias in their V and J gene usage.

The germline V gene has CDR1 MNHNY and CDR2 SVGAGI (reference sequence). The CDR3 runs 15 residues. The V and J ends lost 5 bases and 8 bases respectively, with 18 bases between them. TCRdb's table, derived via immunoSEQ multiplex PCR, lists solely in-frame clones and lacks some. The data hold more than 50,000 clones, with 90% to 95% observed a single time. The rearrangement joins TRBV6-6 to TRBJ1-4; the D is unclear. The material sequenced was blood. This TCR was recovered from a boy in the first two years of life with a congenital heart defect but otherwise immunologically healthy. The CDR3 DNA follows: TGTGCCAGCAGTCGACGCGGGAGGGTAAGGGAAAAACTGTTTTTT. Translated, it gives CASSRRGRVREKLFF.